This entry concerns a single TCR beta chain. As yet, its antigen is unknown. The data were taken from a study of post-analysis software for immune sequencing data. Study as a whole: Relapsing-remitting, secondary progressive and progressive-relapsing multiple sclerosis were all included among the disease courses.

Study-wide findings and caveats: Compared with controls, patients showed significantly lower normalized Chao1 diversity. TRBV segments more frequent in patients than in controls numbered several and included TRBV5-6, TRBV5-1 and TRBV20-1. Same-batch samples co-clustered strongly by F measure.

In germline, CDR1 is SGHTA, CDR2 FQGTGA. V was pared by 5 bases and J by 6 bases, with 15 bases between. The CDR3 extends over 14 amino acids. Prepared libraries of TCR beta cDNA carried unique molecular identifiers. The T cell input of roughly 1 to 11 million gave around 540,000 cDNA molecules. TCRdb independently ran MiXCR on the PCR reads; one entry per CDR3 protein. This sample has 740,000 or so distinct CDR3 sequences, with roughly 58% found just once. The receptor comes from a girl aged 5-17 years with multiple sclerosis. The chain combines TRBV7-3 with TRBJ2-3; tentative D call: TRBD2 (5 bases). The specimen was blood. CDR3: CASSASRDSDTQYF. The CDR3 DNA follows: TGTGCCAGCAGCGCGTCACGGGATTCGGATACGCAGTATTTT. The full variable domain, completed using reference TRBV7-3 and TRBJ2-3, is GAGVSQTPSNKVTEKGKYVELRCDPISGHTALYWYRQSLGQGPEFLIYFQGTGAADDSGLPNDRFFAVRPEGSVSTLKIQRTERGDSAVYLCASSASRDSDTQYFGPGTRLTVL.